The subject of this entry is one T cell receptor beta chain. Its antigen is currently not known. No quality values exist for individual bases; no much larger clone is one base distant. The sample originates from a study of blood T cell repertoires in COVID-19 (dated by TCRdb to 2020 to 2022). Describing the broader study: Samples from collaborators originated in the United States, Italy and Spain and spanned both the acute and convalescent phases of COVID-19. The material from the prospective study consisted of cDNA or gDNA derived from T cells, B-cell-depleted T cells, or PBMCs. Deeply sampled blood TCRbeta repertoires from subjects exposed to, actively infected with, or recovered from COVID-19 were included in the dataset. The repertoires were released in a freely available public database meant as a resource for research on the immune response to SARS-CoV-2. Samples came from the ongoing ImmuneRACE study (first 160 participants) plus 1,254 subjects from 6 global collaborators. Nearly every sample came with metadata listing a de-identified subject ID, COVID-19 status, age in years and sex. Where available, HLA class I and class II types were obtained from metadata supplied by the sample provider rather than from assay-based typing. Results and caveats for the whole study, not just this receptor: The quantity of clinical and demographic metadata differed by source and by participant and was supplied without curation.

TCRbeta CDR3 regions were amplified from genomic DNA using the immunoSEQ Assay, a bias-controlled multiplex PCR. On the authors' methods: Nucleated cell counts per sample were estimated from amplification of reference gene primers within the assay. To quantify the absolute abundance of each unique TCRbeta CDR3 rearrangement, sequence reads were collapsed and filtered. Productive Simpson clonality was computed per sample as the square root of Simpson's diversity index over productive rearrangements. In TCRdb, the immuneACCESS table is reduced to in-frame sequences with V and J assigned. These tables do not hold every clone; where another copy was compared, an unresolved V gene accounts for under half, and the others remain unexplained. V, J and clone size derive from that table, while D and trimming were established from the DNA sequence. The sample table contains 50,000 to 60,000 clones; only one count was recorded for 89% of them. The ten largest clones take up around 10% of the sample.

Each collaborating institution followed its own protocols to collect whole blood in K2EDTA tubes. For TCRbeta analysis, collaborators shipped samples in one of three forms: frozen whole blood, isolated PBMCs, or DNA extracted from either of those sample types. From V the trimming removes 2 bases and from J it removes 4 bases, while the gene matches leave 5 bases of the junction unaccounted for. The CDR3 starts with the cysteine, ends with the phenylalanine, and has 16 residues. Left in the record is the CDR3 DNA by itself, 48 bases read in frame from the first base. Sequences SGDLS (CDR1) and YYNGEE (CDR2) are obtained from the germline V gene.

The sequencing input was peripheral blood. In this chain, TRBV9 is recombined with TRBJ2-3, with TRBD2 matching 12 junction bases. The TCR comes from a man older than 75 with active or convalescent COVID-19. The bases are TGTGCCAGCAGCGTCGGGACTAGCGGGCCCCCAGATACGCAGTATTTT. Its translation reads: CASSVGTSGPPDTQYF. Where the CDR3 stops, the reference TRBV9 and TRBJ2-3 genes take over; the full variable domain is DSGVTQTPKHLITATGQRVTLRCSPRSGDLSVYWYQQSLDQGLQFLIQYYNGEERAKGNILERFSAQQFPDLHSELNLSSLELGDSALYFCASSVGTSGPPDTQYFGPGTRLTVL.